This T cell receptor beta chain was observed in a study of cytotoxic CD8 clonotypes in ibrutinib-treated CLL. Study-level information: The taking of response samples occurred after a median about eleven months of treatment, with a range of 6 to 36. The study recorded mean values of approximately 260,000 productive templates and tens of thousands of productive rearrangements per sample. The study, taken as a whole, reports: Clonality was higher at baseline than in age-matched healthy donors and tracked circulating CD8+ T-cell counts.

Some clones are missing from TCRdb's copy, which holds only in-frame ones; the method was immunoSEQ multiplex PCR. The table has about 130,000 clones, approximately 85% seen once. A word on this clone: Its specificity is not known.

With 6 bases clipped from V and 4 bases from J, the junction kept 8 bases outside the gene matches. This CDR3 is built from 15 residues. Germline V CDR1 and CDR2: MGHRA, YSYEKL. Cryopreserved PBMCs yielded 1.5 to 2 micrograms of genomic DNA for TCR beta libraries. This rearrangement joins TRBV4-1 to TRBJ2-7; TRBD2 aligns across 11 bases. This sequence originates from a human donor with chronic lymphocytic leukemia. The specimen was PBMCs, collected after 24 months of ibrutinib treatment. The CDR3 loop reads CASSPGTSGIYEQYF. The CDR3 bases are TGCGCCAGCAGTCCCGGGACTAGCGGAATTTACGAGCAGTACTTC.